This TCR beta chain is drawn from a study of cytomegalovirus exposure and HLA in healthy donors. Study-level points and caveats: Cytomegalovirus association was assigned to more than 150 TCR beta chains. A further, later analysis showed that HLA-associated TCR beta chains (compared with equally common others) were more clonally expanded. Researchers reported from a later analysis that most CMV-associated TCR beta chains appeared HLA-restricted.

The CDR3 extends over 16 amino acids. The V end was cut by 4 bases, the J end by 2 bases, with 15 bases between. The germline CDR1 and CDR2 sequences are KGHSH and LQKENI. As regards this clone: Its antigen remains unknown.

The PCR ran on 60 Vbeta and 13 Jbeta primers. Clones were sequenced by immunoSEQ multiplex PCR, and TCRdb holds only the in-frame ones, with some missing. Of roughly 220,000 clones listed, around 80% are singletons. This TCR came from a man aged 50-59 years in good health and CMV-seronegative. The V and J genes are TRBV18 and TRBJ2-1, with TRBD2 as a possible D gene (6 bases). The sample taken for sequencing was PBMCs. The DNA for the CDR3 is TGTGCCAGCTCACTTAACGGAGCGGGCACCTACAATGAGCAGTTCTTC. Translation gives CASSLNGAGTYNEQFF. The full variable domain, its missing parts supplied by reference TRBV18 and TRBJ2-1, is NAGVMQNPRHLVRRRGQEARLRCSPMKGHSHVYWYRQLPEEGLKFMVYLQKENIIDESGMPKERFSAEFPKEGPSILRIQQVVRGDSAAYFCASSLNGAGTYNEQFFGPGTRLTVL.